The entry that follows covers one T cell receptor (beta chain) sequence. This sample was included in a study of control samples from healthy donors and cancer patients. This CDR3 is 16 amino acids long. CDR1 is MNHNY and CDR2 is SVGAGI in the germline V gene (reference sequence). V gave up 2 bases and J gave up 9 bases; unmatched junction bases: 8. Libraries were prepared by immunoSEQ multiplex PCR; TCRdb keeps only in-frame clonotypes and omits some of them. This sample has about 59,000 clones, with more than 85% found just once. The J gene is TRBJ1-6, the V gene TRBV6-6; TRBD1 matches 9 bases. The sequence was collected from a man aged 40-49 years with colorectal cancer. Sequencing input: PBMCs. In nucleotides, the CDR3 is TGTGCCAGCAGTTACGAGCCGGGACAGGGAAGTTCACCCCTCCACTTT. Amino acid sequence: CASSYEPGQGSSPLHF.